The 17 T cell receptor beta chains given below trace back to one sample, sequenced in a study of blood T cell repertoires in COVID-19. Measured with immunoSEQ multiplex PCR; TCRdb has only the in-frame clones, and not every one. This repertoire shows around 480,000 clones, about nine tenths found once; its top ten account for 10% to 15%. The sample consisted of peripheral blood. These receptors all stem from a woman aged 45-59 years with COVID-19, enrolled during active disease.

The table lists this clone with a few counts. J is TRBJ1-3 and V is TRBV18; D not resolved. CDR1 and CDR2 (germline): KGHSH, LQKENI. The CDR3 spans 15 residues. V lost 3 bases to trimming and J lost 2 bases, with 11 bases between them. CDR3 DNA sequence: TGTGCCAGCTCACCGATCAAGACTGCTGGAAACACCATATATTTT. Protein product: CASSPIKTAGNTIYF.

The CDR3 region is CASSFWGQGNTEAFF. The CDR3 DNA sequence: TGTGCCAGCAGTTTTTGGGGACAGGGGAACACTGAAGCTTTCTTT. The chain links TRBV6-2 or TRBV6-3 to TRBJ1-1, with 9 bases fitting TRBD1. In germline, CDR1 is MNHEY, CDR2 SVGEGT. Trimming cost V 4 bases and J 1 base; bases outside gene matches: 4. The CDR3 spans 15 residues.

In DNA form, the CDR3 reads TGTGCCAGCAGCCATGACAGGGACTCTGGAAACACCATATATTTT. Its translation is CASSHDRDSGNTIYF. The rearrangement links TRBV5-5 to TRBJ1-3; 7 positions agree with TRBD1. The CDR3 length is 15 residues. Germline CDR1 reads SGHKS; CDR2 reads YYEKEE (reference sequence). V was clipped by 4 bases and J by 0 bases; unmatched bases: 4.

This chain uses TRBV6-2 or TRBV6-3 with TRBJ1-1; TRBD1 is a possible D gene (6 bases). Germline V CDR1 and CDR2: MNHEY, SVGEGT. V dropped 6 bases and J dropped 4 bases, with 18 bases sitting between them. The CDR3 sequence is 15 residues long. The CDR3 region is CASSLTSRTATEAFF. The CDR3 DNA sequence: TGTGCCAGCAGCCTAACATCCCGGACAGCCACTGAAGCTTTCTTT.

The chain recombines TRBV29-1 with TRBJ1-1; no definite D call. The CDR3 is 14 residues long. Germline CDR1 and CDR2: SQVTM and ANQGSEA. V shed 8 bases and J shed 3 bases, with 19 bases lying between them. This CDR3 is CSSTRSRRDTEAFF. The CDR3 region has the DNA TGCAGCTCCACCCGGAGCAGGAGGGACACTGAAGCTTTCTTT.

This rearrangement joins TRBV4-2 to TRBJ2-7; tentatively, D is TRBD2 (5 bases). The CDR3 sequence is 13 residues long. Per germline, CDR1 LGHNA and CDR2 YNFKEQ. Trimming took off 1 base at V and 6 bases at J, with 10 bases between the two ends. CDR3: CASSQGTPREQYF. The CDR3 nucleotides are TGTGCCAGCAGCCAAGGGACTCCCCGCGAGCAGTACTTC.

This chain uses TRBV30 with TRBJ2-6; D unresolved. This CDR3 region has 14 residues. The V gene's germline CDR1 is GTSNPN and CDR2 SVGIG (reference sequence). V shed 1 base and J shed 0 bases, with 4 bases lying between them. CDR3 in amino acids: CAWSGLSGANVLTF. Written as DNA, the CDR3 is TGTGCCTGGAGTGGTCTCTCTGGGGCCAACGTCCTGACTTTC.

The chain is built from TRBV24-1 and TRBJ1-2; no reliable D call. Germline V gene sequence: CDR1 KGHDR, CDR2 SFDVKD. The CDR3 consists of 16 residues. V lost 9 bases and J lost 3, with 22 bases in between. The CDR3 DNA is TGTGCCACCTCCCCCGGCGCGGGAACCCCCTACTATGGCTACACCTTC. Translating it yields CATSPGAGTPYYGYTF.

V is TRBV10-3 and J is TRBJ1-6, with D unresolved. Per the germline V gene, CDR1 is ENHRY and CDR2 is SYGVKD. The CDR3 totals 15 residues. V lost 1 base to trimming and J lost 3 bases, with 7 bases between them. Here the CDR3 DNA reads TGTGCCATCAGTGAGTATGGCAGCTATAATTCACCCCTCCACTTT. Translation gives CAISEYGSYNSPLHF.

The V and J genes are TRBV6-5 and TRBJ2-3; the match to TRBD1 covers 9 bases. J gave up 5 bases and V 6 bases, and 9 bases lay outside the gene matches. The CDR3 is 15 residues long. Germline CDR1 MNHEY, CDR2 SVGAGI. The CDR3 nucleotides read TGTGCCAGCAGGGGACAGGGCGAGAGTGGAGATACGCAGTATTTT. It specifies CASRGQGESGDTQYF.

The chain has TRBV5-5 and TRBJ2-1, with unresolved D. The CDR3 spans 16 residues. Germline assignment: CDR1 SGHKS and CDR2 YYEKEE (reference sequence). V shed 0 bases and J shed 4 bases, with 14 bases lying between them. The CDR3 DNA sequence: TGTGCCAGCAGCTTGGGTAGGCGGCCGCTTTACAATGAGCAGTTCTTC. This encodes CASSLGRRPLYNEQFF.

The CDR3 protein is CASSFDNGLNTEAFF. The CDR3 DNA sequence: TGTGCCAGCAGCTTCGACAATGGGTTGAACACTGAAGCTTTCTTT. The chain carries TRBV5-6 and TRBJ1-1; D unclear. Trimming removed 2 bases at V and 0 bases at J, with 11 bases between. In germline, CDR1 is SGHDT, CDR2 YYEEEE. The CDR3 is made up of 15 amino acids.

The rearrangement links TRBV29-1 to TRBJ1-4, with D unresolved. The CDR3 length is 14 residues. Trimming shortened V by 7 bases and J by 1 base, and 13 bases separated the two germline ends. Germline CDR1 reads SQVTM; CDR2 reads ANQGSEA. CDR3 sequence: CSAVPLQTNEKLFF. In DNA, the CDR3 is TGCAGCGCCGTTCCACTCCAAACTAATGAAAAACTGTTTTTT.

This chain connects TRBV3-1 (or the pseudogene TRBV3-2) to TRBJ2-5; TRBD2 aligns across 7 bases. Trimming at V came to 3 bases and at J to 9 bases, leaving 13 bases not matched to a gene. In germline, CDR1 is LGHDT, CDR2 YNNKEL (reference sequence). The CDR3 covers 15 residues. The CDR3 DNA sequence: TGTGCCAGCAGCCACATGGCTAGCGGAGGCGCGGCCCAGTACTTC. Translating gives CASSHMASGGAAQYF.

The chain couples TRBV15 to TRBJ2-1; 8 positions match TRBD1. The V segment lost 6 bases and the J segment 0 bases; nucleotides outside the gene matches: 4. CDR1 is LNHNV, CDR2 YYDKDF, per germline (reference sequence). This CDR3 contains 15 residues. Here the CDR3 reads CATSRTGNSYNEQFF. The CDR3 nucleotides are TGTGCCACCAGTAGGACAGGGAACTCCTACAATGAGCAGTTCTTC. The whole variable domain, remainder taken from reference TRBV15 and TRBJ2-1, is DAMVIQNPRYQVTQFGKPVTLSCSQTLNHNVMYWYQQKSSQAPKLLFHYYDKDFNNEADTPDNFQSRRPNTSFCFLDIRSPGLGDTAMYLCATSRTGNSYNEQFFGPGTRLTVL.

The rearrangement uses TRBV28 and TRBJ1-1, with D uncertain. The CDR3 covers 14 residues. Trimming cost V 1 base and J 1 base, with 7 bases left between them. Germline assignment: CDR1 MDHEN and CDR2 SYDVKM. The CDR3 reads CASSLYQENTEAFF. The DNA for the CDR3 is TGTGCCAGCAGTTTATATCAGGAGAACACTGAAGCTTTCTTT.

This clone was observed a handful of times. V gene TRBV29-1 combines with J gene TRBJ1-6; weak D call: TRBD1 (5 bases). The CDR3 covers 13 residues. The germline CDR1 and CDR2 sequences are SQVTM and ANQGSEA. CDR3 bases: TGCAGGGACCGGGACTCGGTGGGATCACCCCTCCACTTT. Encoded protein: CRDRDSVGSPLHF.